This entry describes one T cell receptor (beta chain). Primers used in a second PCR of roughly 7 to 12 cycles were a sample-barcoded 5' primer and a J-beta primer mix. TCRdb redid the calling of the 5' RACE reads with MiXCR, one entry per CDR3 protein. The sample holds approximately 780,000 distinct CDR3 sequences, 20% to 30% seen once. This specimen belongs to a study of blood T cells in healthy people across ages. The same sample was also used in a study of T cells of mothers and their children. That work adds: Thymic selection molds TCR recombination output in a comparable way in related and unrelated pairs.

Sequenced input: blood. This receptor was identified in a boy younger than 18 in good health.

CDR3: CASSDLPGQAGANVLTF. Written as DNA, the CDR3 is TGTGCCAGCAGTGACTTACCCGGACAGGCTGGGGCCAACGTCCTGACTTTC. The V gene is TRBV6-1, the J gene TRBJ2-6, with 7 bases aligning to TRBD1. The CDR3 runs 17 residues. Looked up from germline, CDR1 is MNHNS and CDR2 is SASEGT. V lost 3 bases, J lost 2 bases, and 7 bases stayed unmatched.